Listed below are T cell receptor beta chains from one sample, sequenced in a study of shared clonotypes between healthy human individuals. TCRdb's table, derived via immunoSEQ multiplex PCR, lists solely in-frame clones and lacks some. This repertoire shows about 1,800,000 clones, about 94% found once; its top ten account for around 1%. The material sequenced was naive CD8+ T cells sorted from blood. The receptors were sampled from a man between 18 and 35 years old in good health. Both conserved end residues are part of each CDR3. A D gene is named only where the DNA matches it firmly. Clone sizes are given selectively: once, few, many, or a class where the clone is expanded.

>-|TRBJ2-2|TRBV5-4|-
TGTGCCAGCAGCTTGTCTCCGGGCGGGGAGCTGTTTTTT
CASSLSPGGELFF
>-|TRBJ2-7|TRBV2|-
TGTGCCAGCAGGGAGTTCGTAGGCACTTACGAGCAGTACTTC
CASREFVGTYEQYF
>-|TRBJ2-7|TRBV28|TRBD1
TGTGCCAGCAGCCTGGACAGGGGGTATAACGAGCAGTACTTC
CASSLDRGYNEQYF
>-|TRBJ2-7|TRBV7-9|-
TGTGCCAGCAGCTTAGTGGGCGGGGTCGAGCAGTACTTC
CASSLVGGVEQYF
>-|TRBJ2-5|TRBV2|TRBD2
TGTGCCAATTTCTTAGCGGGAGGTGAAGAGACCCAGTACTTC
CANFLAGGEETQYF
>-|TRBJ1-5|TRBV19|-
TGTGCCAGTAGTATCTGGGCAGGGGATAGCAATCAGCCCCAGCATTTT
CASSIWAGDSNQPQHF
>-|TRBJ2-7|TRBV9|TRBD2
TGTGCCAGCAGCGTAGTCGGGACGGGGGGGTACGAGCAGTACTTC
CASSVVGTGGYEQYF
>once|TRBJ1-1|TRBV9|-
TGTGCCAGCAGCGTAGTCGGGGGGGAGTTGAACACTGAAGCTTTCTTT
CASSVVGGELNTEAFF
>-|TRBJ2-7|TRBV7-8|-
TGTGCCAGCAGCTCTGAGGTTTCCCACGAGCAGTACTTC
CASSSEVSHEQYF
>-|TRBJ2-2|TRBV2|-
TGTGCCAGCAGACACCTCGGCACCGGGGAGCTGTTTTTT
CASRHLGTGELFF
>-|TRBJ2-1|TRBV7-6|-
TGTGCCAGCAGCTTAGTTTCAAACGGCTACAATGAGCAGTTCTTC
CASSLVSNGYNEQFF
>-|TRBJ2-7|TRBV14|-
TGTGCCAGCAGCCGCCTGGGTGTTCCCTACGAGCAGTACTTC
CASSRLGVPYEQYF
>-|TRBJ1-5|TRBV6-5|TRBD1
TGTGCCAGCAGCCCGGGACAGGTAGGCAATCAGCCCCAGCATTTT
CASSPGQVGNQPQHF
>-|TRBJ2-7|TRBV4-3|-
TGCGCCAGCAGCCAAGACTATCTCGTACTCCCCTACGAGCAGTACTTC
CASSQDYLVLPYEQYF
>-|TRBJ2-2|TRBV30|TRBD2
TGTGCCTGGAGTGTACCAAGCGGGGGATTCACCGGGGAGCTGTTTTTT
CAWSVPSGGFTGELFF
>-|TRBJ2-5|TRBV7-8|-
TGTGCCAGCAGCTTAGCGGGCCTACGACAAGAGACCCAGTACTTC
CASSLAGLRQETQYF
>-|TRBJ2-3|TRBV7-9|TRBD2
TGTGCCAGCAGCTTACTTACAGGACTAGCGGAAACCACAGATACGCAGTATTTT
CASSLLTGLAETTDTQYF
>-|TRBJ1-1|TRBV7-9|TRBD1
TGTGCCAGCCAACCGAGGCCCGGACAGGGGAACACTGAAGCTTTCTTT
CASQPRPGQGNTEAFF
>-|TRBJ1-5|TRBV14|-
TGTGCCAGCCTCACCAGATCAGGGGAGCATAGCAATCAGCCCCAGCATTTT
CASLTRSGEHSNQPQHF
>few|TRBJ2-2|TRBV19|-
TGTGCCAGTAGTCCCCAACAGGGAAAAAACACCGGGGAGCTGTTTTTT
CASSPQQGKNTGELFF
>-|TRBJ2-3|TRBV6-5|TRBD2
TGTGCCAGCAGCTTGACGCGGGGGGGCACAGATACGCAGTATTTT
CASSLTRGGTDTQYF
>-|TRBJ2-1|TRBV30|-
TGTGCCTGGCTCTGGGCAAATGAGCAGTTCTTC
CAWLWANEQFF
>once|TRBJ1-2|TRBV6-6|-
TGTGCCAGCAGTCCTAGCTGGGTAGGGGTGGATGGCTACACCTTC
CASSPSWVGVDGYTF
>-|TRBJ2-5|TRBV6-5|-
TGTGCCAGCAGTTACTCAGGAGGGTATGAGACCCAGTACTTC
CASSYSGGYETQYF
>-|TRBJ2-7|TRBV7-9|-
TGTGCCAGCAGCTCCTCCCGAGCCTGGGAGGCCTACGAGCAGTACTTC
CASSSSRAWEAYEQYF
>-|TRBJ2-7|TRBV27|TRBD1
TGTGCCAGCAGTTTATATCCCGGACAGGGCTACGAGCAGTACTTC
CASSLYPGQGYEQYF
>-|TRBJ2-3|TRBV19|TRBD2
TGTGCCAGTAGTTTAGCGGGAGTTGGGGCAGATACGCAGTATTTT
CASSLAGVGADTQYF
>-|TRBJ2-7|TRBV27|TRBD1
TGTGCCAGCAGTTCAATGGGACAGGACTACGAGCAGTACTTC
CASSSMGQDYEQYF
>-|TRBJ2-7|TRBV28|TRBD1
TGTGTTTCCCGGGACAGCTCCTACGAGCAGTACTTC
CVSRDSSYEQYF
>-|TRBJ2-7|TRBV6-5|TRBD1
TGTGCCAGCAACCCCGGACAGGGCCCCCACGAGCAGTACTTC
CASNPGQGPHEQYF
>-|TRBJ2-7|TRBV19|-
TGTGCCAGTAGTATTGGCCTTACCCCCTACGAGCAGTACTTC
CASSIGLTPYEQYF